This T cell receptor beta chain was obtained from a study of blood T cell repertoires in COVID-19. Turning to the study itself: The United States, Italy and Spain provided the acute and convalescent COVID-19 samples. In each case, the material was cDNA or gDNA derived from T cells, B-cell-depleted T cells, or PBMCs.

As originally analysed: Amplification of reference gene primers was used by the study to estimate nucleated cell counts. TCRdb's copy holds only in-frame clones and misses some; the assay was immunoSEQ multiplex PCR. From that table come the V and J calls and clone size; the DNA was used to work out D and trimming. The sample yields tens of thousands of clones, roughly 82% seen once. This CDR3 has 11 residues. Germline V gene lookup returns CDR1 MNHNY and CDR2 SVGAGI (reference sequence). Losses at the gene ends were 8 bases for V and 9 bases for J; bases not matched to a gene: 4. This TCR was sampled from a woman aged 60 to 75 with acute or convalescent COVID-19. Sequenced input: peripheral blood. This chain uses TRBV6-6 with TRBJ2-4, with 7 bases matching TRBD2. CDR3 DNA: TGTGCCAGCGGGGGGAGGGGCATTCAGTACTTC. Its translation: CASGGRGIQYF.